This is a list of T cell receptor beta chains from one sample in a study of T-cell reconstitution after alpha-beta-depleted transplantation in children. TCRdb independently ran MiXCR on the PCR reads; one entry per CDR3 protein. The table lists approximately 630,000 distinct CDR3 sequences, 10% to 15% of them singletons. Specimen: PBMCs, collected before TCRalphabeta/CD19-depleted stem cell transplant. The origin of the receptors is a girl aged 2 to 9 with congenital amegakaryocytic thrombocytopenia, due to receive a stem cell transplant. The CDR3 runs from the conserved cysteine through the conserved F or W. The D gene is left open where the match is weak. Size is omitted from some rows. Given values are once, few, many or a class for expanded clones.

TRBD2 | TRBJ2-1 | TRBV20-1 | many | TGCAGTGCAAAGGTACTTAGCGGGGATACCTACAATGAGCAGTTCTTC | CSAKVLSGDTYNEQFF
. | TRBJ1-2 | TRBV5-1 | few | TGCGCCAGCACCCCGGACTGGGCAGAAAGTGGCTACACCTTC | CASTPDWAESGYTF
. | TRBJ2-3 | TRBV7-9 | . | TGTGCCAGCAGCAAGATAGAGCCAGATACGCAGTATTTT | CASSKIEPDTQYF
. | TRBJ2-3 | TRBV20-1 | many | TGCAGTGCTAGGGAGCGCCCGACCACAGATACGCAGTATTTT | CSARERPTTDTQYF
TRBD1 | TRBJ2-7 | TRBV5-1 | many | TGCGCCAGCAGCTTGACAGGGGGAAAGTACGAGCAGTACTTC | CASSLTGGKYEQYF
. | TRBJ2-4 | TRBV29-1 | . | TGCAGCGGTGAAAGAGACAGGGAGGAGATACTAGCCAAAAACATTCAGTACTTC | CSGERDREEILAKNIQYF
. | TRBJ2-6 | TRBV12-3/TRBV12-4 | many | TGTGCCAGCGGGCCAATGGTGTCTGGGGCCAACGTCCTGACTTTC | CASGPMVSGANVLTF
. | TRBJ2-1 | TRBV20-1 | many | TGCAGTGCCAGGGAGGACACCTTGTACAATGAGCAGTTCTTC | CSAREDTLYNEQFF
. | TRBJ1-5 | TRBV20-1 | . | TGCAGTGCTGGAAACAGGCAAGGGCAGCCCCAGCATTTT | CSAGNRQGQPQHF
TRBD1 | TRBJ2-3 | TRBV5-1 | many | TGCGCCAGCAGCCCGGGACAGGGAAGCGCAGATACGCAGTATTTT | CASSPGQGSADTQYF
TRBD2 | TRBJ2-5 | TRBV7-9 | many | TGTGCCAGCAGCCCAACTAGCGGAGAAGAGACCCAGTACTTC | CASSPTSGEETQYF
TRBD2 | TRBJ2-1 | TRBV20-1 | many | TGCAGTGCTGAAGCTAGCGGGAGGACTGGCAATGAGCAGTTCTTC | CSAEASGRTGNEQFF
. | TRBJ2-7 | TRBV19 | many | TGTGCCAGTAGTGGGTCCCTAAATGGCGAGCAGTACTTC | CASSGSLNGEQYF
. | TRBJ2-1 | TRBV20-1 | many | TGCAGTGCTACGGGACTTTTCAATGAGCAGTTCTTC | CSATGLFNEQFF
TRBD2 | TRBJ2-7 | TRBV7-3 | . | TGTGCCAGCAGCTTAAATAGCGGGATAAGCGAGCAGTACTTC | CASSLNSGISEQYF
. | TRBJ2-7 | TRBV20-1 | many | TGCAGTGCTAGAGATCAGTCGGCGGTGTCTCCGTACGAGCAGTACTTC | CSARDQSAVSPYEQYF
. | TRBJ2-3 | TRBV5-1 | many | TGCGCCAGCAGCTTGGCCCCGGGTCATACGCAGTATTTT | CASSLAPGHTQYF
TRBD2 | TRBJ2-7 | TRBV18 | . | TGTGCCAGCTCACCAGTACTAGCGGGACTGAACGAGCAGTACTTC | CASSPVLAGLNEQYF
. | TRBJ2-2 | TRBV20-1 | few | TGCAGTGCTCTCCTCCTTGGGAGATCCACCGGGGAGCTGTTTTTT | CSALLLGRSTGELFF
. | TRBJ1-1 | TRBV7-8 | . | TGTGCCAGCAGCTTAGGAGACGGGGTAGAGGCTTTCTTT | CASSLGDGVEAFF
. | TRBJ2-3 | TRBV4-2 | many | TGTGCCAGCAGCCAAGAAGGGGGGCTACTCACAGATACGCAGTATTTT | CASSQEGGLLTDTQYF
. | TRBJ2-2 | TRBV29-1 | many | TGCAGCGTTGAAAAGATGAACACCGGGGAGCTGTTTTTT | CSVEKMNTGELFF